The clone carrying this T cell receptor beta chain appeared a few times. The CDR3 has 14 residues. Germline CDR1 reads WNHNN; CDR2 reads SYGVQD (reference sequence). Germline trimming cut 2 bases from V and 2 bases from J; bases unmatched to any gene: 3. This sample was included in a study of blood T cell repertoires in COVID-19. Whole-study context: The United States, Italy and Spain were the sources of the acute and convalescent COVID-19 samples. T cells, B-cell-depleted T cells, or PBMCs supplied cDNA or gDNA.

As handled by the study authors: Estimates of nucleated cell counts were drawn from the amplification of reference gene primers. The method was immunoSEQ multiplex PCR; TCRdb's version includes in-frame clones alone and lacks a portion of them. D and trimming come from the DNA, and the V and J calls and clone size come from that table. The profile shows some 70,000 clones, around 80% of them singletons. The receptor's source is a man between 45 and 60 years old with active COVID-19. Source material: peripheral blood. The rearrangement uses TRBV10-1 and TRBJ2-7, with 7 bases identical to TRBD1. CDR3 bases: TGCGCCAGCAGTGAGACGGGGACAGCCTACGAGCAGTACTTC. Translation gives CASSETGTAYEQYF.